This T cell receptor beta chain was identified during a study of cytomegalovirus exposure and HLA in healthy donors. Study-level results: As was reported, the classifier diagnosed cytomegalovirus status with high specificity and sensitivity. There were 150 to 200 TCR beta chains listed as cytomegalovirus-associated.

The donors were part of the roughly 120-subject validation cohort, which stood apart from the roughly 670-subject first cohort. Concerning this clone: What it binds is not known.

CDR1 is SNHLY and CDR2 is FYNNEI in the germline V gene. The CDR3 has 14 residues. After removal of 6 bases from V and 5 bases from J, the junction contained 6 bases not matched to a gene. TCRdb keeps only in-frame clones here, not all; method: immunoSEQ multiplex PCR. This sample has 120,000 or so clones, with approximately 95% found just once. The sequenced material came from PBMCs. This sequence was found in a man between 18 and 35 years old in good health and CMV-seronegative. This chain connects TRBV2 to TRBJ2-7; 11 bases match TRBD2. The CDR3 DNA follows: TGTGCCAGCAGCCCTAGCGGGAGGTCCCACGAGCAGTACTTC. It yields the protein CASSPSGRSHEQYF.